This paragraph covers one T cell receptor (beta chain) sequence. Its antigen is not known. Around 9.8 x 10^4 TCR templates were measured in each sample. The protocol was immunoSEQ multiplex PCR, while the TCRdb copy is restricted to in-frame clones and leaves out a portion. Of about 20,000 clones listed, approximately 46% are singletons. This entry comes from a study of siplizumab effects on memory and regulatory T cells. About the study: Paired mixed lymphocyte reactions compared siplizumab roughly 0.97 ug/mL against no drug. Overall study findings and caveats: Naive T cells looked more diverse than memory cells, and they looked like major contributors to the alloresponse. Proliferating Tregs in siplizumab cultures were never verified as suppressive.

Trimming took off 4 bases at V and 6 bases at J, with 16 bases between the two ends. The CDR3 spans 15 residues. Germline CDR1 is SGHRS and CDR2 is YFSETQ. Cells of the mixed lymphocyte reaction were cocultured at 37 degrees C for five to seven days. The specimen sequenced was CFSE-low (dividing) CD4+ T cells sorted from an allogeneic mixed lymphocyte reaction. The TCR originated in a human donor in good health; the cells came from an allogeneic mixed lymphocyte reaction. The genes are TRBV5-1 and TRBJ1-4, with D tentatively TRBD1 (5 bases). CDR3 sequence: CASSRRGTEDEKLFF. CDR3 sequence (DNA): TGCGCCAGCAGCAGAAGAGGGACGGAGGATGAAAAACTGTTTTTT. The whole variable domain, filled in from reference TRBV5-1 and TRBJ1-4, reads KAGVTQTPRYLIKTRGQQVTLSCSPISGHRSVSWYQQTPGQGLQFLFEYFSETQRNKGNFPGRFSGRQFSNSRSEMNVSTLELGDSALYLCASSRRGTEDEKLFFGSGTQLSVL.